Each of the 8 T cell receptor beta chains below was sequenced from the same sample in a study of tumor-infiltrating lymphocytes in primary liver carcinoma. Co-extraction yielded RNA and DNA from around 20-30 mg of unsorted bulk tissue. TCR beta cDNA came from around 500 ng total RNA, primed with a constant-region primer. A slightly modified ARM-PCR protocol with three nested multiplex PCR rounds produced these TCR beta libraries. It was with TRBV1-TRBV30 forward primers and a C-beta reverse primer that the first two PCR rounds were run, at approximately 9 cycles each. MiXCR was run by TCRdb on the multiplex PCR reads, yielding one entry per CDR3 protein. Found here are fewer than 110,000 distinct CDR3 sequences, about 70% of them singletons; the top ten hold less than 15%. Sequencing used liver tumor tissue from sampling region 2. Regarding subset: tumor region T2, inferior pole. These receptors were taken from a woman aged 60-75 years with primary liver carcinoma and hepatitis B virus infection.

This chain uses TRBV29-1 with TRBJ2-3; tentatively, D is TRBD1 or TRBD2 (5 bases each). This CDR3 has 14 residues. With 6 bases removed from V and 2 bases from J, the gap between germline ends came to 15 bases. Germline V gene lookup returns CDR1 SQVTM and CDR2 ANQGSEA. The DNA for the CDR3 is TGCAGCGTCGTGTACGGGACCCTCACAGATACGCAGTATTTT. Residues: CSVVYGTLTDTQYF.

Notes on this clonotype: One junction end does not reproduce the germline sequence, and a read error may be involved. This chain joins TRBV29-1 and TRBJ2-3; D ambiguous. The CDR3 runs to 17 residues. Germline-derived CDR1 and CDR2 are SQVTM and ANQGSEA. The CDR3 coding sequence is TGCAACGTTGGGCAAACCCCGGACGGAAGTCTTGCAAATACGCAGTATTTT. Translated, it gives CNVGQTPDGSLANTQYF.

This chain links TRBV14 with TRBJ2-3; D uncertain. Germline V CDR1 and CDR2: SGHDN, FVKESK. The CDR3 covers 15 residues. Trimming cost V 1 base and J 0 bases, with 8 bases left between them. CDR3 in DNA: TGTGCCAGCAGCCAAGCCGCCTCTAGCACAGATACGCAGTATTTT. Amino acid sequence: CASSQAASSTDTQYF.

A word on this clonotype: The junction does not match germline at one end; this may be a read error. The chain carries TRBV7-9 and TRBJ2-1, with 7 bases fitting TRBD1. Germline V gene sequence: CDR1 SEHNR, CDR2 FQNEAQ (reference sequence). The CDR3 consists of 15 residues. CDR3 residues: CASSPPTGLGHEQSF. The CDR3 nucleotides are TGTGCCAGCAGCCCCCCGACAGGGCTCGGGCATGAGCAGTCCTTC. Filled out from reference TRBV7-9 and TRBJ2-1, the complete variable domain reads DTGVSQNPRHKITKRGQNVTFRCDPISEHNRLYWYRQTLGQGPEFLTYFQNEAQLEKSRLLSDRFSAERPKGSFSTLEIQRTEQGDSAMYLCASSPPTGLGHEQSFGPGTRLTVL.

This chain uses TRBV11-2 with TRBJ2-1; 7 bases align to TRBD2. The germline CDR1 and CDR2 sequences are SGHAT and FQNNGV. This CDR3 comprises 13 residues. V lost 5 bases and J lost 12; bases outside the gene matches: 10. The CDR3 nucleotides are TGTGCCAGCAGCGGGACCAGCGGGGCAATGCAGTTCTTC. As protein: CASSGTSGAMQFF.

A note on this clonotype: A much more abundant neighbour one base away suggests this may be a read error. The CDR3 does not close with the conserved phenylalanine or tryptophan, likely indicating a read error. This rearrangement joins TRBV7-8 to TRBJ2-3, with D maybe TRBD1 (6 bases). The CDR3 totals 17 residues. The germline gives CDR1 SGHVS, CDR2 FQNEAQ. V was pared by 5 bases and J by 2 bases, with 20 bases between. CDR3: CASSPPLADRNTDTQYL. CDR3 nucleotide sequence: TGTGCCAGCAGCCCCCCTCTGGCAGACAGGAACACAGATACGCAGTATTTA.

The chain joins TRBV20-1 to TRBJ2-1, with D possibly matching TRBD2 (6 bases). This CDR3 is built from 15 residues. The V end was cut by 0 bases, the J end by 8 bases, with 17 bases between. CDR1 is DFQATT, CDR2 SNEGSKA, per germline (reference sequence). In nucleotides, the CDR3 is TGCAGTGCTAGAGATCATACGGGAGTTAAGTATGAGCAGTTCTTC. Translated, it gives CSARDHTGVKYEQFF.

With regard to this clonotype: One junction end does not reproduce the germline sequence, and a read error may be involved. V gene TRBV6-2 or TRBV6-3 combines with J gene TRBJ2-5, with D perhaps matching TRBD2 (5 bases). CDR1 and CDR2 from the germline V gene are MNHEY and SVGEGT. This CDR3 region has 14 residues. CDR3 in DNA: TGTACCAGCAGTTACTCACTAGGCGGCGAGACCCAGTACTTC. The encoded protein is CTSSYSLGGETQYF.